What follows are 30 T cell receptor beta chains derived from one specimen sequenced in a study of beta chain features in type 1 diabetes listed by TCRdb under 2018. Findings and caveats that apply to the study as a whole: Type 1 diabetes patients showed a moderate but significant shortening of TCRB CDR3 length in all four CD4+ subsets.

Their recognized antigens are unknown. The method behind the library was the immunoSEQ multiplex PCR assay. The entire amount of isolated RNA was reverse transcribed using the High Capacity cDNA Reverse Transcription Kit, so the sequenced TCRB transcripts were expressed ones. TCRdb obtained this table from immuneACCESS and retained in-frame rearrangements with V and J assigned. These tables miss some clones; where compared with another copy, unresolved V genes account for less than half of the shortfall, and the remainder is unexplained. In this sample the table shows approximately 240,000 clones, 16% of which occur a single time. The top ten clones comprise less than 0.09% of the sample. Sequenced material: naive CD4+ T cells from blood. Explained via the paper, the cell subset or site label denotes: true naive CD4+ T cells. All receptors derive from a man aged 25-45 years with type 1 diabetes.

This clone came up many times. V gene TRBV29-1 combines with J gene TRBJ2-7; D might be TRBD1 (6 bases). Between the trimmed V and J ends, which lost 4 bases and 0 bases, there was a span of 10 bases. The CDR3 is made up of 13 amino acids. Germline V gene sequence: CDR1 SQVTM, CDR2 ANQGSEA. CDR3 bases: TGCAGCGTTGGCGGACAGTACTCCTACGAGCAGTACTTC. Its protein is CSVGGQYSYEQYF.

This clone was counted between two and nine times. The chain couples TRBV18 to TRBJ2-1; 10 nucleotides match TRBD1. The V and J ends lost 3 bases and 9 bases, in that order; junction bases with no gene match: 11. The CDR3 runs to 16 residues. CDR1 and CDR2 (germline): KGHSH, LQKENI. CDR3 in amino acids: CASSPGRDRGMGEQFF. In DNA form, the CDR3 reads TGTGCCAGCTCACCTGGCCGGGACAGGGGCATGGGTGAGCAGTTCTTC. Based on the CDR3 plus reference TRBV18 and TRBJ2-1, the full variable domain is NAGVMQNPRHLVRRRGQEARLRCSPMKGHSHVYWYRQLPEEGLKFMVYLQKENIIDESGMPKERFSAEFPKEGPSILRIQQVVRGDSAAYFCASSPGRDRGMGEQFFGPGTRLTVL.

Points on this clone: Additional DNA sequences in this sample encode the identical CDR3. The J gene is TRBJ2-1, the V gene TRBV9; tentatively, D is TRBD1 or TRBD2 (6 bases each). Germline assignment: CDR1 SGDLS and CDR2 YYNGEE. There are 15 residues in the CDR3. The germline V and J ends were trimmed by 0 bases and 4 bases, with 11 bases remaining between them. CDR3 sequence (DNA): TGTGCCAGCAGCGTAGAGGGGGACTCTTACAATGAGCAGTTCTTC. This encodes CASSVEGDSYNEQFF.

This clone has only a few counts. The gene calls are TRBV15 and TRBJ2-5; TRBD2 is a possible D gene (5 bases). Trimming took off 1 base at V and 1 base at J, with 7 bases between the two ends. From germline, CDR1 is LNHNV and CDR2 YYDKDF (reference sequence). This CDR3 is built from 14 residues. In DNA, the CDR3 is TGTGCCACCAGCAGAGGGGGAGTCCAAGAGACCCAGTACTTC. Its protein is CATSRGGVQETQYF. The variable domain in full, completed from reference TRBV15 and TRBJ2-5, reads DAMVIQNPRYQVTQFGKPVTLSCSQTLNHNVMYWYQQKSSQAPKLLFHYYDKDFNNEADTPDNFQSRRPNTSFCFLDIRSPGLGDTAMYLCATSRGGVQETQYFGPGTRLLVL.

V and J are TRBV20-1 and TRBJ2-3; D is uncertain. Germline V gives CDR1 DFQATT, CDR2 SNEGSKA (reference sequence). The length of the CDR3 is 11 residues. V gave up 3 bases and J gave up 4 bases, with 5 bases separating them. Here the CDR3 reads CSASRSDTQYF. The CDR3 DNA is TGCAGTGCTAGTCGGTCAGATACGCAGTATTTT.

V usage is TRBV25-1 and J usage is TRBJ2-5, with 8 positions matching TRBD1. Unmatched junction bases numbered 10, after V lost 6 bases and J lost 4 bases. Per the germline V gene, CDR1 is MGHDK and CDR2 is SYGVNS. The CDR3 totals 15 residues. Here the CDR3 DNA reads TGTGCCAGCAGAGAGACAGGGGCTGGTGGAGAGACCCAGTACTTC. Translated: CASRETGAGGETQYF.

This clone was seen a few times. The chain uses TRBV27 and TRBJ1-4; D might be TRBD1 (6 bases). The CDR3 totals 15 residues. Germline values: CDR1 MNHEY, CDR2 SMNVEV (reference sequence). V dropped 7 bases and J dropped 8 bases, with 20 bases sitting between them. In DNA, the CDR3 is TGTGCCAGCAACCCTTCGGGGGGGCGTCGGGAAAAACTGTTTTTT. Amino acid sequence: CASNPSGGRREKLFF.

The rearrangement uses TRBV9 and TRBJ2-1; D ambiguous. V was clipped by 7 bases and J by 1 base, with 6 bases between them. The germline gives CDR1 SGDLS, CDR2 YYNGEE. CDR3 size: 12 residues. The CDR3 protein is CASGRSYNEQFF. CDR3 DNA: TGTGCCAGCGGAAGGTCCTACAATGAGCAGTTCTTC.

This chain connects TRBV5-1 to TRBJ2-1; unclear D gene. The CDR3 extends over 14 amino acids. Deletions cut 0 bases from V and 8 bases from J, with 12 bases between. Germline V gene lookup returns CDR1 SGHRS and CDR2 YFSETQ. This CDR3 reads CASSLGRSTHEQFF. CDR3 nucleotides: TGCGCCAGCAGCTTGGGAAGGAGTACCCATGAGCAGTTCTTC.

In this sample, this clone turned up a few times. V is TRBV7-9 and J is TRBJ2-3; D is unresolved. This CDR3 contains 15 residues. The V end was cut by 4 bases, the J end by 5 bases, with 16 bases between. Germline V gene sequence: CDR1 SEHNR, CDR2 FQNEAQ (reference sequence). In DNA form, the CDR3 reads TGTGCCAGCAGCTCCACACCAACTCCGGGAGATACGCAGTATTTT. Translated, it gives CASSSTPTPGDTQYF.

In this sample, this clone turned up a few times. V usage is TRBV7-9 and J usage is TRBJ2-7; D is tentatively TRBD1 or TRBD2 (5 bases each). CDR3 length: 13 amino acids. Deletions cut 8 bases from V and 6 bases from J, with 17 bases between. Germline V gene data show CDR1 as SEHNR and CDR2 as FQNEAQ (reference sequence). CDR3 DNA sequence: TGTGCCAGCTTGGGGTCAGGGACCTCCGAGCAGTACTTC. Translation gives CASLGSGTSEQYF.

This clone occurred a few times. The chain links TRBV29-1 to TRBJ2-4, with D possibly matching TRBD2 (6 bases). Germline V CDR1 and CDR2: SQVTM, ANQGSEA. V was clipped by 3 bases and J by 6 bases, with 12 bases between them. This CDR3 is built from 13 residues. The CDR3 is CSVDAGTTNIQYF. The DNA of the CDR3 is TGCAGCGTTGATGCGGGGACGACAAACATTCAGTACTTC.

V usage is TRBV7-9 and J usage is TRBJ2-7, with D perhaps matching TRBD1 or TRBD2 (7 bases each). Trimming stripped 4 bases from V and 2 bases from J, with 12 bases between. The CDR3 has 14 amino acids. In germline, CDR1 is SEHNR, CDR2 FQNEAQ (reference sequence). The CDR3 bases are TGTGCCAGCAGCTGGGAGGGACAGCCCTACGAGCAGTACTTC. This codes for CASSWEGQPYEQYF.

J is TRBJ1-2 and V is TRBV7-9; TRBD1 is a possible D gene (6 bases). Trimming removed 5 bases from V and 5 bases from J, with 18 bases in between. The CDR3 is 15 amino acids. The germline CDR1 and CDR2 sequences are SEHNR and FQNEAQ (reference sequence). DNA of the CDR3: TGTGCCAGCAGCGGGACCAGGGGAGTATGGTATGGCTACACCTTC. Residues: CASSGTRGVWYGYTF.

J is TRBJ2-1 and V is TRBV6-5; D is tentatively TRBD1 or TRBD2 (5 bases each). CDR3 length: 13 amino acids. Trimming removed 7 bases from V and 8 bases from J, with 15 bases in between. Per the germline V gene, CDR1 is MNHEY and CDR2 is SVGAGI. In nucleotides, the CDR3 is TGTGCCAGCACTCCCTCTGGGGGATATGAGCAGTTCTTC. Translation: CASTPSGGYEQFF.

The chain is built from TRBV27 and TRBJ2-7; D may match TRBD1 or TRBD2 (5 bases each). The V gene's germline CDR1 is MNHEY and CDR2 SMNVEV (reference sequence). The CDR3 runs 14 residues. Trimming stripped 4 bases from V and 3 bases from J, with 13 bases between. The CDR3 reads CASSSRLGDYEQYF. DNA for the CDR3: TGTGCCAGCAGTTCTCGACTGGGGGACTACGAGCAGTACTTC.

This clone was found a few times. Other DNA sequences from this sample encode an identical CDR3 as well. CDR3 bases: TGTGCCAGCAGCTTATATGATGAGCAGTTCTTC. This codes for CASSLYDEQFF. The rearrangement uses TRBV7-9 and TRBJ2-1; D is undetermined. Trimming left V 2 bases short and J 8 bases short, with 4 bases between. Germline V gives CDR1 SEHNR, CDR2 FQNEAQ (reference sequence). CDR3 length: 11 amino acids.

This clone turned up a few times. V and J are TRBV10-3 and TRBJ2-7; maybe TRBD2 (5 bases). CDR1 ENHRY and CDR2 SYGVKD come from the germline V gene. This CDR3 spans 14 amino acids. V was trimmed by 1 base and J by 2 bases, leaving 9 bases between them. CDR3 loop: CAISEFGKTYEQYF. In DNA, the CDR3 is TGTGCCATCAGTGAGTTCGGGAAAACCTACGAGCAGTACTTC.

The rearrangement uses TRBV4-2 and TRBJ2-1, with 7 bases fitting TRBD2. Germline V CDR1 and CDR2: LGHNA, YNFKEQ. Losses at the gene ends were 2 bases for V and 4 bases for J; bases not matched to a gene: 8. This CDR3 contains 16 residues. CDR3 protein: CASSQLLAPIYNEQFF. CDR3 DNA: TGTGCCAGCAGCCAATTACTAGCGCCGATATACAATGAGCAGTTCTTC.

A few counts support this clone. The chain is built from TRBV19 and TRBJ2-1; 7 bases are a match to TRBD1. The CDR3 runs to 15 residues. Looked up from germline, CDR1 is LNHDA and CDR2 is SQIVND (reference sequence). Trimming cost V 3 bases and J 4 bases; bases outside gene matches: 6. CDR3 in DNA: TGTGCCAGTAGTATCGGACAGGTCGGGTACAATGAGCAGTTCTTC. Amino acid sequence: CASSIGQVGYNEQFF.

V gene TRBV28 combines with J gene TRBJ2-3; D call uncertain. Germline V lookup: CDR1 MDHEN, CDR2 SYDVKM. The CDR3 has 11 amino acids. Trimming shortened V by 7 bases and J by 6 bases, and 8 bases separated the two germline ends. CDR3: CASIQYDTQYF. The CDR3 nucleotides read TGTGCCAGCATTCAATACGATACGCAGTATTTT.

The chain uses TRBV10-3 and TRBJ1-1; D gene ambiguous. V was pared by 10 bases and J by 5 bases, with 17 bases between. From germline, CDR1 is ENHRY and CDR2 SYGVKD. This CDR3 has 13 residues. The CDR3 region has the DNA TGTGCCACGAAAGAGTCCTCGCGGACTGAAGCTTTCTTT. Translated: CATKESSRTEAFF.

The CDR3 is CASSAYTGTGSEKLFF. CDR3 sequence (DNA): TGTGCCAGCAGCGCGTACACCGGGACTGGGAGCGAAAAACTGTTTTTT. The chain combines TRBV7-2 with TRBJ1-4, with D perhaps matching TRBD1 (5 bases). V gave up 5 bases and J gave up 8 bases, with 21 bases separating them. CDR3 length: 16 residues. The germline V gene has CDR1 SGHTA and CDR2 FQGNSA.

This chain connects TRBV18 to TRBJ2-1; D ambiguous. The CDR3 contains 12 residues. V shed 5 bases and J shed 13 bases, with 15 bases lying between them. Germline V gives CDR1 KGHSH, CDR2 LQKENI. The CDR3 region is CASSTPDGKQFF. DNA for the CDR3: TGTGCCAGCTCAACCCCAGACGGAAAACAGTTCTTC.

The chain carries TRBV30 and TRBJ2-5; tentatively, D is TRBD1 (6 bases). V was shortened by 3 bases and J by 5 bases, with 16 bases between the two germline ends. CDR3 length: 14 amino acids. CDR1 and CDR2 from the germline V gene are GTSNPN and SVGIG (reference sequence). Here the CDR3 DNA reads TGTGCCTGGAGCGAAACCAGGGGCGGGGAGACCCAGTACTTC. This codes for CAWSETRGGETQYF.

This rearrangement joins TRBV27 to TRBJ2-7; 7 positions match TRBD2. The ends lost 5 bases at V and 6 bases at J; junction bases unmatched: 10. Germline V gene sequence: CDR1 MNHEY, CDR2 SMNVEV (reference sequence). CDR3 size: 14 residues. The CDR3 coding sequence is TGTGCCAGCAGTCCCTCGAGGGAGGGCCGCGAGCAGTACTTC. Protein sequence: CASSPSREGREQYF.

The CDR3 sequence is CASSPGLSQETQYF. Written as DNA, the CDR3 is TGTGCCAGCAGCCCGGGACTGAGCCAAGAGACCCAGTACTTC. V usage is TRBV7-2 and J usage is TRBJ2-5; D possibly corresponds to TRBD2 (6 bases). The CDR3 loop spans 14 amino acids. The V gene lost 5 bases and the J gene lost 1 base, with 11 bases spanning the gap. In germline, CDR1 is SGHTA, CDR2 FQGNSA.

A few counts support this clone. The chain is built from TRBV5-1 and TRBJ2-3; possibly TRBD2 for D (5 bases). The germline gives CDR1 SGHRS, CDR2 YFSETQ. The CDR3 consists of 13 residues. V was clipped by 1 base and J by 8 bases, with 11 bases between them. CDR3 loop: CASSLLEVGTQYF. The CDR3 DNA sequence: TGCGCCAGCAGCTTGTTGGAGGTCGGTACGCAGTATTTT.

The chain carries TRBV28 and TRBJ2-5; 11 nucleotides line up with TRBD1. After removal of 8 bases from V and 2 bases from J, the junction contained 4 bases not matched to a gene. The CDR3 has 14 residues. Germline lookup yields CDR1 MDHEN and CDR2 SYDVKM. The CDR3 loop reads CASGQGARQETQYF. The CDR3 bases are TGTGCCAGCGGACAGGGGGCCCGGCAAGAGACCCAGTACTTC.

The genes are TRBV2 and TRBJ1-1; 8 bases align to TRBD1. Germline V gene sequence: CDR1 SNHLY, CDR2 FYNNEI. The J segment lost 4 bases and the V segment lost 6 bases, leaving 7 bases of the junction unmatched. The CDR3 has 14 residues. CDR3 region: CASSDQGAGTEAFF. The CDR3 region has the DNA TGTGCCAGCAGCGATCAGGGGGCAGGCACTGAAGCTTTCTTT.